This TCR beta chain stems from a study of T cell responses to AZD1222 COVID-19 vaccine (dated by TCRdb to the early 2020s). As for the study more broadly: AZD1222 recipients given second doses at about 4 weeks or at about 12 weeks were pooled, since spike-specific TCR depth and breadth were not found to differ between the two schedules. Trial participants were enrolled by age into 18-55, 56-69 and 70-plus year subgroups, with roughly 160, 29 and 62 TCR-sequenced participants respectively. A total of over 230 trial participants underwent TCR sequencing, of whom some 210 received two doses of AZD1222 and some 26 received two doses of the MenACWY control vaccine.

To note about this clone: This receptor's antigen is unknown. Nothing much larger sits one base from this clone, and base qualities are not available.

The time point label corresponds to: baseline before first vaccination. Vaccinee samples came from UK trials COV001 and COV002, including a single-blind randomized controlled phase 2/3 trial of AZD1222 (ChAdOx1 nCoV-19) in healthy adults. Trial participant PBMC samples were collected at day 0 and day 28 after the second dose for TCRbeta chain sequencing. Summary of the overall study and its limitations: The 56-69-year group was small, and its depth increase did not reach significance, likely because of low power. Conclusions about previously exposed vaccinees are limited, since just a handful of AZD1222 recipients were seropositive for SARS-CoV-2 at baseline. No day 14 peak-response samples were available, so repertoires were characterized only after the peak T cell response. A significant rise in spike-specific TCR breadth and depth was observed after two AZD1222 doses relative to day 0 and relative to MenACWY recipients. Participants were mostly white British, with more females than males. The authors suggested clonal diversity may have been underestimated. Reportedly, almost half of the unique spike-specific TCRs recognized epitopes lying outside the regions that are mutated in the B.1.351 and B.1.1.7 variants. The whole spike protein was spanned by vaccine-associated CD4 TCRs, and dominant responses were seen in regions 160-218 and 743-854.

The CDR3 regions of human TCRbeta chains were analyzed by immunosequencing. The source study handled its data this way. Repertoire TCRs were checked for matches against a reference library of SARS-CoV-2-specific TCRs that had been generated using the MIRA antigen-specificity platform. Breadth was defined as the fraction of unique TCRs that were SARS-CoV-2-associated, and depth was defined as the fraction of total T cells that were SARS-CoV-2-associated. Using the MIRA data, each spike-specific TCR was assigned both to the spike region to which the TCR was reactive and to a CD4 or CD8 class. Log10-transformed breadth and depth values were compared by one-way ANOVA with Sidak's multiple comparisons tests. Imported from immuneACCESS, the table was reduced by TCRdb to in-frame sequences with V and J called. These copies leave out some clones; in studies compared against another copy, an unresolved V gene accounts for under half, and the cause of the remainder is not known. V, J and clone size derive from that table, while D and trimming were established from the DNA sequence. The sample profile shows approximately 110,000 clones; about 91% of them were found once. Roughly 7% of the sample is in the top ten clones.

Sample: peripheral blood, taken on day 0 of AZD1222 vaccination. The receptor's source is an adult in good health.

The DNA reads TGTGCCACCAGCACCGACAGGGACTTGTTTCTGAACACTGAAGCTTTCTTT. Its translation is CATSTDRDLFLNTEAFF. The sequence is built from TRBV15 and TRBJ1-1; 7 bases in the junction line up with TRBD1. CDR1 and CDR2 were assigned from the germline V gene (reference sequence) as LNHNV and YYDKDF. Here V drops 4 bases and J drops 0 bases, and the junction holds 11 bases not matched to any gene. The CDR3 numbers 17 residues from cysteine through phenylalanine. The only DNA kept is the CDR3, 51 bases in frame from the first base.